Shown below are 20 T cell receptor beta chains from a single sample sequenced in a study of blood T cell repertoires in COVID-19. Data came from immunoSEQ multiplex PCR; TCRdb stores just in-frame clones and leaves some out. Among 400,000 or so clones listed, around 87% were seen once. Sequencing used PBMCs or T cells enriched from blood (not recorded which). All receptors derive from a man aged 35 to 55 in a cohort exposed to, infected with or recovered from COVID-19 (not recorded which).

This clone turned up a few times. The V call is TRBV5-1, the J call TRBJ2-3, with 7 positions matching TRBD2. This CDR3 has 17 residues. Germline values: CDR1 SGHRS, CDR2 YFSETQ. Trimming removed 0 bases from V and 7 bases from J; junction bases left unmatched: 14. The CDR3 loop reads CASSLAAGPSGSYTQYF. In nucleotides, the CDR3 is TGCGCCAGCAGCTTGGCAGCAGGCCCTAGCGGCTCTTATACGCAGTATTTT.

V and J are TRBV10-2 and TRBJ2-7, with 8 positions matching TRBD2. The CDR3 is made up of 14 amino acids. Germline-derived CDR1 and CDR2 are WSHSY and SAAADI. The V gene end was trimmed by 3 bases and the J gene end by 2 bases; junction bases not matched to a gene: 3. The DNA of the CDR3 is TGCGCCAGCAGTGAAACGGGAGGGCCCTACGAGCAGTACTTC. The encoded protein is CASSETGGPYEQYF.

The chain couples TRBV24-1 to TRBJ1-1, with a tentative D call TRBD1 (6 bases). Germline CDR1 and CDR2: KGHDR and SFDVKD. The CDR3 runs 14 residues. The V and J ends lost 7 bases and 7 bases respectively, with 18 bases between them. The DNA for the CDR3 is TGTGCCACCAGGCCCCGGGGTGGGGGCGATGAAGCTTTCTTT. Translating it yields CATRPRGGGDEAFF.

The genes are TRBV14 and TRBJ1-4; TRBD1 agrees at 7 bases. V shed 2 bases, J shed 5 bases, and the junction held 2 bases outside the gene matches. This CDR3 is 14 amino acids long. Germline V CDR1 and CDR2: SGHDN, FVKESK. CDR3 residues: CASSQHRGNEKLFF. CDR3 DNA: TGTGCCAGCAGCCAACACAGGGGAAATGAAAAACTGTTTTTT.

This clone was observed a single time. The rearrangement joins TRBV21-1 to TRBJ1-1; TRBD1, as called in the table, went unchecked against the DNA. TRBV21-1 is noted as a pseudogene. The CDR3 spans 16 residues. The CDR3 region is CASSKEEQGKYTEAFF. The CDR3 DNA follows: TGTGCCAGCAGCAAAGAAGAACAGGGGAAGTACACTGAAGCTTTCTTT.

This clone appeared once. CDR3 DNA sequence: TGTGCCAGCAGCGTAGCGGGAGAGCATGATACGCAGTATTTT. Protein: CASSVAGEHDTQYF. The genes are TRBV9 and TRBJ2-3, with D perhaps TRBD2 (6 bases). This CDR3 contains 14 residues. V was cut by 0 bases and J by 6 bases, with 11 bases left in between. Germline values: CDR1 SGDLS, CDR2 YYNGEE.

About this clone itself: The sample contains more than one DNA sequence encoding this CDR3. The V and J genes are TRBV5-1 and TRBJ2-5, with D possibly TRBD2 on 6 matching bases. Germline V CDR1 and CDR2: SGHRS, YFSETQ. The V gene lost 4 bases and the J gene lost 5 bases, with 12 bases spanning the gap. This CDR3 has 13 residues. The CDR3 sequence is CASSLGGGETQYF. The CDR3 DNA sequence: TGCGCCAGCAGCCTGGGGGGAGGTGAGACCCAGTACTTC. The whole variable domain, remainder taken from reference TRBV5-1 and TRBJ2-5, is KAGVTQTPRYLIKTRGQQVTLSCSPISGHRSVSWYQQTPGQGLQFLFEYFSETQRNKGNFPGRFSGRQFSNSRSEMNVSTLELGDSALYLCASSLGGGETQYFGPGTRLLVL.

Here the CDR3 reads CASTRTSSNTEAFF. The DNA for the CDR3 is TGTGCCAGCACTAGGACTTCGAGCAACACTGAAGCTTTCTTT. V is TRBV2 and J is TRBJ1-1, with unresolved D. V was pared by 7 bases and J by 2 bases, with 14 bases between. Germline V gene lookup returns CDR1 SNHLY and CDR2 FYNNEI. There are 14 residues in the CDR3. Filled out from reference TRBV2 and TRBJ1-1, the complete variable domain reads EPEVTQTPSHQVTQMGQEVILRCVPISNHLYFYWYRQILGQKVEFLVSFYNNEISEKSEIFDDQFSVERPDGSNFTLKIRSTKLEDSAMYFCASTRTSSNTEAFFGQGTRLTVV.

The V gene is TRBV24-1, the J gene TRBJ2-7; possible D gene TRBD2, 6 bases. Germline CDR1 and CDR2: KGHDR and SFDVKD. V was trimmed by 2 bases and J by 2 bases, leaving 9 bases between them. CDR3 size: 14 residues. The CDR3 loop reads CATSDSGLTYEQYF. The DNA of the CDR3 is TGTGCCACCAGTGATTCGGGACTGACCTACGAGCAGTACTTC.

This clone was found a few times. V is TRBV27 and J is TRBJ1-2; 8 bases map to TRBD1. The CDR3 has 15 residues. In germline, CDR1 is MNHEY, CDR2 SMNVEV (reference sequence). With 2 bases clipped from V and 8 bases from J, the junction kept 10 bases outside the gene matches. This CDR3 reads CASSLQGTGRGGYTF. The CDR3 DNA sequence: TGTGCCAGCAGTTTACAGGGGACAGGTCGTGGCGGCTACACCTTC.

The chain recombines TRBV2 with TRBJ2-1, with TRBD2 identical over 12 bases. The CDR3 is 15 residues long. V lost 5 bases and J lost 10; bases outside the gene matches: 9. Germline V gene sequence: CDR1 SNHLY, CDR2 FYNNEI. The CDR3, as DNA: TGTGCCAGCAGTTCACTAGCGGGAGGCGGGGGGGAGCAGTTCTTC. Translating it yields CASSSLAGGGGEQFF.

The rearrangement links TRBV25-1 to TRBJ1-4; maybe TRBD1 (5 bases). Looked up from germline, CDR1 is MGHDK and CDR2 is SYGVNS. V was trimmed by 4 bases and J by 6 bases, leaving 9 bases between them. There are 13 residues in the CDR3. CDR3 nucleotides: TGTGCCAGCAGTGGACAGCCCTATGAAAAACTGTTTTTT. Its translation is CASSGQPYEKLFF.

This sequence joins TRBV10-3 and TRBJ2-7; TRBD2 aligns across 8 bases. The CDR3 has 14 amino acids. The germline V gene has CDR1 ENHRY and CDR2 SYGVKD. V lost 6 bases, J lost 2 bases, and 6 bases stayed unmatched. The CDR3 sequence is CAISSGGGTYEQYF. The CDR3 DNA reads TGTGCCATCAGCTCGGGAGGGGGGACCTACGAGCAGTACTTC.

J is TRBJ2-1 and V is TRBV7-8; 11 bases line up with TRBD2. From germline, CDR1 is SGHVS and CDR2 FQNEAQ. Losses at the gene ends were 0 bases for V and 9 bases for J; bases not matched to a gene: 7. This CDR3 region has 16 residues. The CDR3 loop is CASSLATSGRIGEQFF. The CDR3 nucleotides are TGTGCCAGCAGCTTAGCAACTAGCGGGAGAATCGGTGAGCAGTTCTTC.

The rearrangement links TRBV6-6 to TRBJ2-7; possible D gene TRBD2, 6 bases. The germline V and J ends were trimmed by 4 bases and 3 bases, with 10 bases remaining between them. The CDR3 contains 13 residues. Germline V gene sequence: CDR1 MNHNY, CDR2 SVGAGI (reference sequence). The CDR3: CASSSQEGYEQYF. CDR3 DNA sequence: TGTGCCAGCAGTTCACAGGAGGGCTACGAGCAGTACTTC.

The CDR3 reads CASSPDSYEQYF. As DNA, the CDR3 is TGCGCCAGCAGCCCGGACAGCTACGAGCAGTACTTC. The chain combines TRBV5-1 with TRBJ2-7; possible D gene TRBD1, 6 bases. This CDR3 is 12 amino acids long. Germline lookup yields CDR1 SGHRS and CDR2 YFSETQ. V was shortened by 4 bases and J by 3 bases, with 8 bases between the two germline ends.

This chain uses TRBV3-1 (or the pseudogene TRBV3-2) with TRBJ2-1, with 7 bases that match TRBD1. This CDR3 has 14 amino acids. Germline values: CDR1 LGHDT, CDR2 YNNKEL (reference sequence). The V segment lost 5 bases and the J segment 5 bases; nucleotides outside the gene matches: 6. The CDR3 DNA reads as TGTGCCAGCAGCAAAACAGGGGCGGACAATGAGCAGTTCTTC. This codes for CASSKTGADNEQFF.

The rearrangement links TRBV5-1 to TRBJ1-2; weak D call: TRBD1 (5 bases). Germline CDR1 is SGHRS and CDR2 is YFSETQ. Between the trimmed V and J ends, which lost 4 bases and 5 bases, there was a span of 12 bases. The CDR3 is 13 amino acids. The DNA of the CDR3 is TGCGCCAGCAGCGCAGGGCCTTCTTATGGCTACACCTTC. Its translation: CASSAGPSYGYTF.

This clone was observed a single time. This chain links TRBV18 with TRBJ2-7; TRBD2 is a possible D gene (6 bases). Trimming pared 0 bases from V and 1 base from J, leaving 13 bases between. The germline V gene encodes CDR1 KGHSH and CDR2 LQKENI. CDR3 length: 16 residues. Here the CDR3 reads CASSPPTSRGSYEQYF. The CDR3 DNA reads TGTGCCAGCTCACCACCGACCAGTCGGGGGTCCTACGAGCAGTACTTC.

This clone was detected once. V gene TRBV20-1 combines with J gene TRBJ2-2; the D is unclear. This CDR3 has 11 amino acids. CDR1 and CDR2 (germline): DFQATT, SNEGSKA (reference sequence). V lost 6 bases and J 3 bases, leaving 5 bases between the germline ends. CDR3 sequence (DNA): TGCAGTGCATCGGACACCGGGGAGCTGTTTTTT. As protein: CSASDTGELFF.